The present entry profiles one T cell receptor (beta chain) with its context. Its antigen is undetermined. Random hexamers were used to reverse transcribe about 0.5 to 1 ug of RNA. The immunoSEQ assay covered 54 Vbeta and 13 Jbeta segments for CDR3. Using its own MiXCR run on the immunoSEQ multiplex PCR reads, TCRdb lists one record per CDR3 protein. The sample lists over 95,000 distinct CDR3 sequences, about 90% occurring once. Healthy donors, matched for age and sex, constituted the control group. TEMRA cells were FACS-enriched, and CD8+ and CD4+ T cells were isolated negatively. This entry is derived from a study of CD8 T cells in Susac syndrome. Notes on the study in general: Individuals included in the TCR sequencing and HLA analysis were acknowledged by the study to be relatively few in number.

The V gene's germline CDR1 is SGHAT and CDR2 FQNNGV. The CDR3 spans 14 residues. The junction had 6 bases not matched to a gene; V was cut back by 4 bases and J by 4 bases. The chain joins TRBV11-2 to TRBJ2-5; TRBD2 agrees at 7 bases. This sequence was found in a human donor in good health. The specimen sequenced was CD4+ T cells from PBMCs. The CDR3 loop reads CASSSGGRGETQYF. Here the CDR3 DNA reads TGTGCCAGCAGCTCGGGAGGCCGCGGAGAGACCCAGTACTTC.